The T cell receptor beta chain described here comes from a study of shared clonotypes between healthy human individuals. As concerns this clone: One end of the junction is discordant with germline, which a read error may explain. The same CDR3 also results from other DNA sequences found in this sample.

Germline V CDR1 and CDR2: MGHRA, YSYEKL. This CDR3 is built from 16 residues. The repertoire was sequenced with immunoSEQ multiplex PCR; TCRdb's copy has only in-frame clones and lacks some. The data contain 2 million to 2.5 million clones, more than 85% of them seen just once; the ten biggest clones take up 0.39%. The chain employs TRBV4-1 and TRBJ1-4, with 8 bases that match TRBD1. Sample: naive CD4+ T cells from PBMCs. As for subset: CD45RA+ positively selected. The sequence was obtained from a man in his late teens or twenties in good health. Some clones in this sample may be carry-over from other donors' samples. CDR3 in DNA: TGTGCCAGCAGCGTCAACAGGGGGGGATTAGATGAAAAACTGTTTTTT. This encodes CASSVNRGGLDEKLFF.